This T cell receptor (beta chain) was identified in a study of human T cells and chemical hapten exposure. At the level of the study: Each patch test put 0.01% DPC on the upper back, and results were read at 6 days. Findings and limits, study-wide: A positive correlation with patch test score was shown by PT1 expanded TCR counts.

TCRdb called the RACE reads again in MiXCR, with one record for every CDR3 protein. The sample holds about 120,000 distinct CDR3 sequences; roughly 13% are singletons and the top ten take around 0.84%. The table lists this clonotype with a few counts. What it binds is unknown. Time point given: patch test 1, 2 weeks after DPC sensitization. Noted treatment: therapeutic diphenylcyclopropenone sensitization with weekly scalp DPC. Ahead of each patch test application, blood was drawn. The CDR3 is made up of 14 amino acids. V dropped 1 base and J dropped 6; count of bases not matched to a gene: 7. Germline V lookup: CDR1 SQVTM, CDR2 ANQGSEA.

The chain combines TRBV29-1 with TRBJ1-1; 8 bases match TRBD1. The sequence derives from a man younger than 35 with alopecia areata. Some clones in this sample may be carry-over from other donors' samples. The input for sequencing was whole blood, taken in connection with sensitization to the hapten diphenylcyclopropenone (DPC). The CDR3 here is CSVEGTQGEPEAFF. DNA of the CDR3: TGCAGCGTTGAAGGAACACAGGGGGAGCCTGAAGCTTTCTTT.